The rows below give T cell receptor beta chains drawn from one sample of a study of T cell changes during pregnancy in multiple sclerosis. Sequencing was performed with immunoSEQ multiplex PCR; in TCRdb, only in-frame clones are kept and a portion is missing. The data hold 60,000 to 70,000 clones, with 91% observed a single time. Sequenced material: peripheral blood, taken in the third trimester of pregnancy. The receptors were gathered from a female donor in good health, enrolled as a control in a pregnancy study. Each CDR3 is given without its conserved first and last residue. D genes are given only for firm matches.

D gene,V gene,J gene,CDR3 protein
TRBD1,TRBV7-9,TRBJ2-2,ASSRDSYTGELF
TRBD1,TRBV30,TRBJ1-5,AWSKGASYSNQPQH
TRBD2,TRBV10-3,TRBJ2-1,AISEKRGGGEQF
-,TRBV28,TRBJ2-1,ASSPSAGAYNEQF
TRBD1,TRBV5-1,TRBJ1-5,ASSLGQGQPQH
TRBD2,TRBV5-6,TRBJ2-7,ASSLLGGRVEQY
-,TRBV27,TRBJ2-3,ASSLGGSADTQY
-,TRBV5-1,TRBJ2-3,ASSLRDTDTQY
-,TRBV5-1,TRBJ1-1,ASSYGTGTLNTEAF
TRBD2,TRBV5-1,TRBJ2-3,ASSLTTSGGGPTDTQY
-,TRBV6-5,TRBJ1-1,ASSYKKATADTEAF
-,TRBV7-3,TRBJ2-1,ASSLQGGNEQF
-,TRBV29-1,TRBJ2-3,SVGRLEDTQY
-,TRBV6-1,TRBJ2-2,ASEITGDSGELF
TRBD2,TRBV28,TRBJ2-7,ASSSWGQIGTSGRNEQY
-,TRBV13,TRBJ2-1,ASSLPRGAARYNEQF
TRBD1,TRBV6-5,TRBJ1-2,ASSLTGTANYGYT
-,TRBV30,TRBJ1-2,AWSARGTLT
TRBD2,TRBV2,TRBJ2-1,ASRGLAGQTREQF
-,TRBV7-8,TRBJ1-1,ASSLAEDKNTEAF
TRBD1,TRBV4-2,TRBJ2-5,ASSQDRGLLETQY
-,TRBV5-1,TRBJ1-3,ASSLSGSAGNTIY
TRBD1,TRBV5-1,TRBJ1-6,ASSEGTGINSPLH
TRBD1,TRBV19,TRBJ1-1,ASSIGQGEAF
TRBD1,TRBV6-5,TRBJ2-2,ASSLRTGSPGELF
-,TRBV19,TRBJ1-3,ASSIPGNTIY
-,TRBV7-3,TRBJ1-1,ASSLVPGGGSEAF